A selection of T cell receptor beta chains follows, all from one sample in a study of cytomegalovirus exposure and HLA in healthy donors. The repertoire was sequenced with immunoSEQ multiplex PCR; TCRdb's copy has only in-frame clones and lacks some. The table lists about 160,000 clones, approximately 80% of them singletons. Sequenced material: PBMCs. The receptors were gathered from a male donor in good health and CMV-seronegative. CDR3s include the opening cysteine and the closing phenylalanine or tryptophan. A D gene is named only where the DNA matches it firmly. Clone size is not always given. Where it is, it says once, few, many or a class for expanded clones.

J gene,clone size,D gene,V gene,CDR3 protein,CDR3 DNA
TRBJ1-2,.,TRBD1,TRBV4-1,CASSHGQGDYGYPF,TGCGCCAGCAGCCATGGACAGGGGGACTATGGCTACCCCTTC
TRBJ2-4,.,TRBD1,TRBV19,CASSIEGQGFGNIQYF,TGTGCCAGTAGTATAGAGGGACAGGGCTTTGGAAACATTCAGTACTTC
TRBJ2-2,once,.,TRBV7-3,CASSLSLPGSNTGELFF,TGTGCCAGCAGCTTATCTCTACCAGGGTCGAACACCGGGGAGCTGTTTTTT
TRBJ2-7,.,.,TRBV6-1,CASSEPIHEQYF,TGTGCCAGCAGTGAACCTATCCACGAGCAGTACTTC
TRBJ1-2,.,.,TRBV27,CAREEGNYGYTF,TGTGCCAGAGAGGAGGGAAACTATGGCTACACCTTC
TRBJ2-2,.,TRBD1,TRBV4-2,CASRAAGGSGELFF,TGTGCCAGCAGGGCGGCAGGGGGCTCCGGGGAGCTGTTTTTT
TRBJ2-5,.,TRBD1,TRBV25-1,CASSGTGEETQYF,TGTGCCAGCAGTGGGACAGGGGAGGAGACCCAGTACTTC
TRBJ2-3,.,TRBD2,TRBV5-4,CASSLAGGPPDTQYF,TGTGCCAGCAGCTTGGCGGGGGGGCCTCCAGATACGCAGTATTTT
TRBJ2-3,.,TRBD2,TRBV6-1,CASTSSGTRTDTQYF,TGTGCCAGCACCTCTAGCGGGACTCGCACAGATACGCAGTATTTT
TRBJ2-5,.,TRBD2,TRBV5-6,CASSLGKLAGAGETQYF,TGTGCCAGCAGCCTGGGAAAACTAGCGGGGGCCGGGGAGACCCAGTACTTC
TRBJ2-7,.,.,TRBV11-2,CASSLGTLSSYEQYF,TGTGCCAGCAGCTTAGGGACACTCTCCTCCTACGAGCAGTACTTC
TRBJ2-2,once,TRBD2,TRBV5-6,CASSLDLAGVGNTGELFF,TGTGCCAGCAGCTTGGATCTAGCGGGGGTCGGGAACACCGGGGAGCTGTTTTTT
TRBJ1-6,.,.,TRBV6-6,CASSYSRGDSPLHF,TGTGCCAGCAGTTACTCACGGGGGGATTCACCCCTCCACTTT
TRBJ2-5,.,TRBD2,TRBV6-1,CASRERGEETQYF,TGTGCCAGCAGAGAGCGGGGGGAAGAGACCCAGTACTTC
TRBJ2-7,.,TRBD1,TRBV7-2,CASSSPGQGSYEQYF,TGTGCCAGCAGCTCTCCGGGACAGGGCTCCTACGAGCAGTACTTC
TRBJ2-1,.,.,TRBV30,CAWSYYREQFF,TGTGCCTGGAGTTACTATAGGGAGCAGTTCTTC
TRBJ2-7,.,.,TRBV4-3,CASSQDRILYEQYF,TGCGCCAGCAGCCAAGACAGGATACTCTACGAGCAGTACTTC
TRBJ2-7,few,TRBD1,TRBV6-5,CASSIGQGAGGQYF,TGTGCCAGCAGCATAGGACAGGGGGCGGGGGGGCAGTACTTC
TRBJ1-2,.,TRBD1,TRBV28,CASINRGHYGYTF,TGTGCCAGCATCAACAGGGGGCATTATGGCTACACCTTC
TRBJ2-7,once,TRBD2,TRBV5-1,CASSRTSGRSSYEQYF,TGCGCCAGCAGCCGAACTAGCGGGAGGTCCTCCTACGAGCAGTACTTC
TRBJ2-3,once,.,TRBV7-3,CASSLIGGLDTQYF,TGTGCCAGCAGCTTAATAGGGGGTCTTGATACGCAGTATTTT
TRBJ1-3,.,TRBD1,TRBV19,CASRDDRAGNTIYF,TGTGCCAGCCGAGACGACAGGGCTGGAAACACCATATATTTT
TRBJ1-1,many,.,TRBV6-5,CASGWGAGFTEAFF,TGTGCCAGTGGTTGGGGTGCAGGGTTCACTGAAGCTTTCTTT
TRBJ2-7,few,TRBD2,TRBV7-8,CASSFSGGPGEQYF,TGTGCCAGCAGCTTCTCGGGGGGGCCTGGCGAGCAGTACTTC
TRBJ1-4,.,.,TRBV4-1,CASSQAVDEKLFF,TGCGCCAGCAGCCAAGCGGTGGATGAAAAACTGTTTTTT